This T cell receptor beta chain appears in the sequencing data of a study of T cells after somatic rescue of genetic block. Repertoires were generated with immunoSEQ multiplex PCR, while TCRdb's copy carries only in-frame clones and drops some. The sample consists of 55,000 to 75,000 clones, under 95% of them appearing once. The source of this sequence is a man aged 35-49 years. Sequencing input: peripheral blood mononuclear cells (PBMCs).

CDR3 DNA sequence: TGTGCCAGCAGCTTGCGTAGTTTACAAGAGACCCAGTACTTC. Protein sequence: CASSLRSLQETQYF. V usage is TRBV5-6 and J usage is TRBJ2-5; D ambiguous. The germline CDR1 and CDR2 sequences are SGHDT and YYEEEE. V shed 1 base and J shed 2 bases, with 9 bases lying between them. The length of the CDR3 is 14 residues.